The clone carrying this T cell receptor beta chain was recorded at least ten times. The sample belongs to a study of human T cells and chemical hapten exposure. Looking at the study overall: Diphenylcyclopropenone was applied weekly to patients' scalps across the roughly 24-week study.

The J segment lost 9 bases and the V segment lost 0 bases, leaving 8 bases of the junction unmatched. Germline CDR1 SGDLS, CDR2 YYNGEE. The CDR3 has 15 amino acids. A single record per CDR3 protein comes from TCRdb applying MiXCR to the RACE reads. The sample carries hundreds of thousands of distinct CDR3 sequences, just under 6.5% recorded once. As to time point: patch test 2, 6 weeks after DPC sensitization. Treatment specified: therapeutic diphenylcyclopropenone sensitization with weekly scalp DPC. Those who donated were patients with alopecia, 18 to 70 years of age, and suitable for DPC. The source of this sequence is a woman between 18 and 29 years old with alopecia areata. Some clones in this sample may be carry-over from other donors' samples. J is TRBJ2-1 and V is TRBV9; TRBD2 matches at 8 bases. The material was whole blood, obtained in connection with sensitization to the hapten diphenylcyclopropenone (DPC). The DNA of the CDR3 is TGTGCCAGCAGCGTAGCGGGGGGGCTTTCGGGTGAGCAGTTCTTC. Translating it yields CASSVAGGLSGEQFF.